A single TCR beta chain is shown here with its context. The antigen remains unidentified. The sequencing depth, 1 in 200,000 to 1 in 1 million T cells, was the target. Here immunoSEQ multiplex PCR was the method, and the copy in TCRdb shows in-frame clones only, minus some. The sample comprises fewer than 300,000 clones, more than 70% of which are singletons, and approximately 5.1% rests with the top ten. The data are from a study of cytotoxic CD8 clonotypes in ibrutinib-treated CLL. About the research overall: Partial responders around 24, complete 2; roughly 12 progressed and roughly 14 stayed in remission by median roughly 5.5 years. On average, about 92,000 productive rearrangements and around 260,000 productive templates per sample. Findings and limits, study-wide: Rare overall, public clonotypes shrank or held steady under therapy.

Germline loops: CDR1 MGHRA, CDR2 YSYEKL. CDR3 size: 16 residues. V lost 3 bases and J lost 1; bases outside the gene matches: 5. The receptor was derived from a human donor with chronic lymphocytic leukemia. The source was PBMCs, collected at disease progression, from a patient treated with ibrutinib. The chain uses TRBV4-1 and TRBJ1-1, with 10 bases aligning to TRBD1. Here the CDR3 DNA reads TGCGCCAGCAGCCACGGGACAGGGGCAAAGAACACTGAAGCTTTCTTT. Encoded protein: CASSHGTGAKNTEAFF.